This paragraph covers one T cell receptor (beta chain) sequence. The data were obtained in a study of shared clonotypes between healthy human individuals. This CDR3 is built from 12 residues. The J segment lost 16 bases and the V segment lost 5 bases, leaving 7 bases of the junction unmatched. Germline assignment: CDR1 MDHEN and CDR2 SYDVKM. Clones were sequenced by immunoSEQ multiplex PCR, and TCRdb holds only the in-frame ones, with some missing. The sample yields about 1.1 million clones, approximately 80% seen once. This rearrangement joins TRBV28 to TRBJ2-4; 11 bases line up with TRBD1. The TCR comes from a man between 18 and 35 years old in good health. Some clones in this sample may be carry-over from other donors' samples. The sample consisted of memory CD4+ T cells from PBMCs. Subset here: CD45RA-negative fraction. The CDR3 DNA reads TGTGCCAGCAGTATCCGGGACAGGGGGATCTACTTC. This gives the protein CASSIRDRGIYF.